This entry lists 18 T cell receptor beta chains sequenced from one sample in a study of CD8 T cells in Susac syndrome. Random hexamers were used to reverse transcribe an amount of roughly 0.45 to 1 ug RNA. MiXCR, applied by TCRdb to the immunoSEQ multiplex PCR reads, yields one record per CDR3 protein. The table lists approximately 160,000 distinct CDR3 sequences, around 95% of them singletons. Sequencing was done on a sample of CD4+ T cells from PBMCs. These receptors were obtained from a human donor with Susac syndrome.

The genes are TRBV7-2 and TRBJ1-1; TRBD1 might be the D (6 bases). Trimming left V 11 bases short and J 6 bases short, with 13 bases between. This CDR3 has 11 amino acids. Germline assignment: CDR1 SGHTA and CDR2 FQGNSA. CDR3 bases: TGTGCCTCCTCAGGGGCGGCTGAAGCTTTCTTT. It yields the protein CASSGAAEAFF.

This clonotype was seen once. The chain combines TRBV20-1 with TRBJ2-2; TRBD2 agrees at 11 bases. V shed 1 base, J shed 7 bases, and the junction held 2 bases outside the gene matches. This CDR3 contains 14 residues. The germline V gene has CDR1 DFQATT and CDR2 SNEGSKA (reference sequence). The CDR3 coding sequence is TGCAGTGCTAGAGTTACTAGCGGGGGCGGGGAGCTGTTTTTT. Residues: CSARVTSGGGELFF.

This clonotype was seen just once. The genes are TRBV5-1 and TRBJ1-2; 9 positions match TRBD1. V was pared by 7 bases and J by 2 bases, with 6 bases of the junction left unmatched. This CDR3 spans 14 amino acids. The V gene's germline CDR1 is SGHRS and CDR2 YFSETQ. The chain's CDR3 is CASHQGQGNYGYTF. The CDR3 nucleotides are TGCGCCAGCCACCAAGGACAGGGGAACTATGGCTACACCTTC.

The chain carries TRBV15 and TRBJ2-2, with no clear D. Germline V gene data show CDR1 as LNHNV and CDR2 as YYDKDF (reference sequence). With 0 bases removed from V and 4 bases from J, the gap between germline ends came to 9 bases. This CDR3 has 15 residues. The CDR3 here is CATSREGRTTGELFF. The DNA of the CDR3 is TGTGCCACCAGCAGAGAGGGTCGGACCACCGGGGAGCTGTTTTTT.

This chain uses TRBV29-1 with TRBJ2-7; 7 bases match TRBD1. CDR1 is SQVTM and CDR2 is ANQGSEA in the germline V gene. The CDR3 loop spans 12 amino acids. Losses at the gene ends were 3 bases for V and 3 bases for J; bases not matched to a gene: 2. CDR3 DNA sequence: TGCAGCGTTGAGGGGACAGACTACGAGCAGTACGTC. Its protein product is CSVEGTDYEQYV.

This clonotype showed up just once. This sequence joins TRBV29-1 and TRBJ2-3, with TRBD1 matching over 8 bases. The trim removed 7 bases at V and 2 bases at J, leaving 5 bases unmatched. Germline CDR1 and CDR2: SQVTM and ANQGSEA. CDR3 size: 13 residues. DNA for the CDR3: TGCAGCGCGGGACAGGCCTTCACAGATACGCAGTATTTT. Translation gives CSAGQAFTDTQYF.

This clonotype appeared a single time. This sequence joins TRBV6-2 or TRBV6-3 and TRBJ2-3; TRBD2 agrees at 10 bases. Per germline, CDR1 MNHEY and CDR2 SVGEGT. CDR3 length: 16 residues. V shed 2 bases, J shed 2 bases, and the junction held 4 bases outside the gene matches. The CDR3 region has the DNA TGTGCCAGCAGTTACGGAGCGGGAGGGCCCACAGATACGCAGTATTTT. Translating it yields CASSYGAGGPTDTQYF.

V and J are TRBV20-1 and TRBJ1-1, with D uncertain. This CDR3 has 14 residues. Germline V gene data show CDR1 as DFQATT and CDR2 as SNEGSKA (reference sequence). The V end was cut by 6 bases, the J end by 4 bases, with 18 bases between. The CDR3: CSAQEWFVSTEAFF. The CDR3 coding sequence is TGCAGTGCCCAGGAGTGGTTCGTTAGCACTGAAGCTTTCTTT.

The chain employs TRBV24-1 and TRBJ2-1, with 8 bases that match TRBD2. The CDR3 has 16 amino acids. Trimming at V came to 1 base and at J to 6 bases, leaving 7 bases not matched to a gene. Germline lookup yields CDR1 KGHDR and CDR2 SFDVKD. CDR3 sequence reads: CATSDFKAGELNEQFF. DNA for the CDR3: TGTGCCACCAGTGATTTTAAAGCGGGAGAGCTCAATGAGCAGTTCTTC.

The J gene is TRBJ2-7, the V gene TRBV5-1; 9 nucleotides line up with TRBD1. Germline CDR1 reads SGHRS; CDR2 reads YFSETQ. The CDR3 runs to 13 residues. After removal of 6 bases from V and 3 bases from J, the junction contained 4 bases not matched to a gene. This CDR3 reads CASTPGQGYEQYF. The CDR3 coding sequence is TGCGCCAGCACCCCGGGACAGGGCTACGAGCAGTACTTC.

The chain carries TRBV30 and TRBJ2-3; no clear D. The V gene's germline CDR1 is GTSNPN and CDR2 SVGIG (reference sequence). V gave up 4 bases and J gave up 4 bases, with 9 bases separating them. This CDR3 has 12 amino acids. The CDR3 DNA reads TGTGCCTGGACTAGTTCATCAGATACGCAGTATTTT. Its protein product is CAWTSSSDTQYF.

The rearrangement joins TRBV28 to TRBJ2-3; TRBD2 matches at 11 bases. The CDR3 is 18 residues long. Per germline, CDR1 MDHEN and CDR2 SYDVKM. V lost 7 bases to trimming and J lost 1 base; unmatched junction nucleotides: 13. CDR3 DNA: TGTGCCAGCACCGAAGGGTACCTAGCGGGGGGACGCACAGATACGCAGTATTTT. It codes for CASTEGYLAGGRTDTQYF.

The genes are TRBV12-3 or TRBV12-4 and TRBJ1-2; perhaps TRBD1 as D (6 bases). The CDR3 runs to 15 residues. V lost 0 bases, J lost 8 bases, and 16 bases lay in between. As DNA, the CDR3 is TGTGCCAGCAGTTTAGCCGGACAACAGGGTTACGGCTACACCTTC. It codes for CASSLAGQQGYGYTF.

The V call is TRBV6-5, the J call TRBJ2-7, with no clear D. V dropped 7 bases and J dropped 0 bases, with 16 bases sitting between them. The length of the CDR3 is 15 residues. Germline values: CDR1 MNHEY, CDR2 SVGAGI. CDR3 protein: CASTPRRRSSYEQYF. CDR3 DNA sequence: TGTGCCAGCACCCCCAGGCGAAGGAGCTCCTACGAGCAGTACTTC.

The chain links TRBV7-9 to TRBJ2-7, with 9 nucleotides matching TRBD2. Germline CDR1 reads SEHNR; CDR2 reads FQNEAQ (reference sequence). The J segment lost 2 bases and the V segment lost 3 bases, leaving 5 bases of the junction unmatched. CDR3 length equals 15 residues. The CDR3: CASSFGLAPTYEQYF. CDR3 nucleotide sequence: TGTGCCAGCAGCTTTGGACTAGCGCCGACCTACGAGCAGTACTTC.

V usage is TRBV29-1 and J usage is TRBJ1-2, with 7 bases matching TRBD1. V trimming: 3 bases; J trimming: 4 bases; junction bases outside the gene matches: 5. Germline CDR1 and CDR2: SQVTM and ANQGSEA. This CDR3 has 13 amino acids. In nucleotides, the CDR3 is TGCAGCGTTGAGACAGGGTCCTCCTATGGCTACACCTTC. It yields the protein CSVETGSSYGYTF.

This chain joins TRBV12-3 or TRBV12-4 and TRBJ2-1; D is perhaps TRBD1 (5 bases). V lost 7 bases, J lost 7 bases, and 20 bases lay in between. The CDR3 has 15 amino acids. DNA of the CDR3: TGTGCCAGCACTTTTGGGTGGTTAGACAGAAATGAGCAGTTCTTC. This sequence encodes CASTFGWLDRNEQFF.

The genes are TRBV20-1 and TRBJ1-3; TRBD1 might be the D (5 bases). The CDR3 contains 14 residues. CDR1 DFQATT and CDR2 SNEGSKA come from the germline V gene (reference sequence). V dropped 3 bases and J dropped 3 bases, with 12 bases sitting between them. CDR3 sequence (DNA): TGCAGTGCTAGCACGGGACTTCGTGGAAACACCATATATTTT. This translates into CSASTGLRGNTIYF.